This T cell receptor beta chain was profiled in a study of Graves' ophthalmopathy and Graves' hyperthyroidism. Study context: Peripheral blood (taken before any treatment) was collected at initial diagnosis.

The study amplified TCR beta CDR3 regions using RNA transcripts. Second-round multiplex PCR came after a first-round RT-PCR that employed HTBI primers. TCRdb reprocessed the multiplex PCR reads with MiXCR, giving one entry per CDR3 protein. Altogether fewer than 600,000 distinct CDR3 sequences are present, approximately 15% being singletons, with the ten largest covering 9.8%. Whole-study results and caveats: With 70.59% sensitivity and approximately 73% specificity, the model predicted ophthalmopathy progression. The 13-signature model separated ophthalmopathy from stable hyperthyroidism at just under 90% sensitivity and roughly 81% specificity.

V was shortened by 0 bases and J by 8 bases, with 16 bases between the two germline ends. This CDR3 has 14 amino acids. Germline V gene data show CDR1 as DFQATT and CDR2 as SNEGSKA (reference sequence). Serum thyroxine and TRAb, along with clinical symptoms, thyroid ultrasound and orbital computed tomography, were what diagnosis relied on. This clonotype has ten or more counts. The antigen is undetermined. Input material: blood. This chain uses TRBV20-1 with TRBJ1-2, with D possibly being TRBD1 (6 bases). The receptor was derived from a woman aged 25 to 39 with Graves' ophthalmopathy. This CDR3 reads CSARDPRTGRGYTF. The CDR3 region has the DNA TGCAGTGCTAGAGATCCCCGAACAGGGCGCGGCTACACCTTC.